This T cell receptor beta chain appears in the sequencing data of a study of CD8 T cells in Susac syndrome. RNA totalling roughly 0.45 to 1 ug underwent reverse transcription with random hexamers. TCRdb ran MiXCR on the immunoSEQ multiplex PCR reads and lists one entry per CDR3 protein. The profile shows about 150,000 distinct CDR3 sequences, about 95% of them singletons. It was negative isolation that provided the CD8+ and CD4+ T cells, whereas TEMRA cells were enriched by FACS. V dropped 3 bases and J dropped 2; count of bases not matched to a gene: 4. Germline lookup yields CDR1 PRHDT and CDR2 FYEKMQ (reference sequence). CDR3 size: 15 residues.

The specimen sequenced was CD8+ T cells from PBMCs. The chain joins TRBV13 to TRBJ2-7; 10 bases match TRBD1. This sequence was found in a human donor with multiple sclerosis. The DNA for the CDR3 is TGTGCCAGCAGCTTCACCGGGACAGGGGCCTACGAGCAGTACGTC. It specifies CASSFTGTGAYEQYV.